The 14 T cell receptor beta chains below were found in one sample sequenced in a study of CD8 T cells in ankylosing spondylitis (dated by TCRdb to about 2017). Library construction relied on 5' RACE. The instrument was an Illumina HiSeq 2500. The raw public data were reprocessed by TCRdb itself: fastp quality trimming at Q25, MiXCR clonotype calling, in-frame beta chains only. Identical CDR3 protein sequences are pooled into one entry, listed with their most common genes and DNA. This sample has approximately 340,000 distinct CDR3 sequences in its table, and 14% to 15% of those were observed once. The top ten constitute around 1% of the sample. Sequenced sample: blood, either unsorted or a sorted T cell fraction (not recorded which). The receptor source for this set is a male donor with ankylosing spondylitis or in good health (not recorded which).

The rearrangement joins TRBV20-1 to TRBJ2-1; TRBD2 agrees at 7 bases. Germline trimming cut 2 bases from V and 3 bases from J; bases unmatched to any gene: 4. Per germline, CDR1 DFQATT and CDR2 SNEGSKA (reference sequence). The CDR3 is made up of 14 amino acids. CDR3: CSARYPGGYNEQFF. The DNA of the CDR3 is TGCAGTGCTAGATACCCGGGGGGCTACAATGAGCAGTTCTTC.

The J gene is TRBJ1-3, the V gene TRBV20-1; no definite D call. In germline, CDR1 is DFQATT, CDR2 SNEGSKA (reference sequence). Trimming took off 1 base at V and 3 bases at J, with 7 bases between the two ends. The CDR3 is made up of 13 amino acids. The CDR3 protein is CSARAGFGNTIYF. The CDR3 nucleotides read TGCAGTGCTAGAGCGGGGTTTGGAAACACCATATATTTT.

The chain employs TRBV6-2 or TRBV6-3 and TRBJ1-4; D remains unclear. V was clipped by 5 bases and J by 8 bases, with 12 bases between them. Looked up from germline, CDR1 is MNHEY and CDR2 is SVGEGT. CDR3 length: 13 residues. The CDR3 DNA follows: TGTGCCAGCAGTCGCCCTGGAGGGGAAAAACTGTTTTTT. This sequence encodes CASSRPGGEKLFF.

This chain joins TRBV20-1 and TRBJ1-5, with D possibly being TRBD1 (5 bases). Germline lookup yields CDR1 DFQATT and CDR2 SNEGSKA (reference sequence). V dropped 1 base and J dropped 3 bases, with 7 bases sitting between them. This CDR3 contains 13 residues. The CDR3 DNA reads as TGCAGTGCTAGAGCAGGGTTCAATCAGCCCCAGCATTTT. Its protein product is CSARAGFNQPQHF.

In its sample, this clonotype was seen a few times. This chain links TRBV5-6 with TRBJ2-4; 7 bases align to TRBD2. Germline-derived CDR1 and CDR2 are SGHDT and YYEEEE. The junction had 10 bases not matched to a gene; V was cut back by 7 bases and J by 6 bases. This CDR3 is built from 14 residues. The CDR3 here is CASGWGGVLNIQYF. CDR3 nucleotide sequence: TGTGCCAGCGGCTGGGGGGGGGTACTAAACATTCAGTACTTC.

This rearrangement joins TRBV4-2 to TRBJ2-7; 9 bases agree with TRBD2. This CDR3 spans 17 amino acids. CDR1 is LGHNA, CDR2 YNFKEQ, per germline. V lost 0 bases to trimming and J lost 2 bases; unmatched junction nucleotides: 8. In nucleotides, the CDR3 is TGTGCCAGCAGCCAAGATTTTAGGTTAGCGGGGGCCTACGAGCAGTACTTC. It is translated as CASSQDFRLAGAYEQYF.

The chain recombines TRBV5-1 with TRBJ2-5; TRBD2 aligns across 8 bases. V lost 3 bases to trimming and J lost 5 bases; unmatched junction nucleotides: 18. Germline V gives CDR1 SGHRS, CDR2 YFSETQ. The CDR3 contains 18 residues. CDR3 residues: CASSSRGSGRGWQETQYF. As DNA, the CDR3 is TGCGCCAGCAGCTCCCGGGGAAGCGGGAGAGGCTGGCAGGAGACCCAGTACTTC.

This clonotype was seen only a few times. V and J are TRBV4-2 and TRBJ2-7, with a possible D match to TRBD2 (5 bases). Deletions cut 2 bases from V and 3 bases from J, with 8 bases between. The CDR3 length is 13 residues. Looked up from germline, CDR1 is LGHNA and CDR2 is YNFKEQ. The CDR3 protein is CASSQRDNYEQYF. The DNA for the CDR3 is TGTGCCAGCAGCCAACGGGATAACTACGAGCAGTACTTC.

This clonotype was observed at least ten times. The chain carries TRBV29-1 and TRBJ2-7, with 7 nucleotides matching TRBD1. Germline V gene sequence: CDR1 SQVTM, CDR2 ANQGSEA. This CDR3 region has 12 residues. The junction had 5 bases not matched to a gene; V was cut back by 5 bases and J by 4 bases. CDR3 nucleotide sequence: TGCAGCGTTACCGGGACAGTTTACGAGCAGTACTTC. Translating gives CSVTGTVYEQYF.

This chain joins TRBV27 and TRBJ2-1; D not resolved. The V gene lost 0 bases and the J gene lost 0 bases, with 9 bases spanning the gap. The length of the CDR3 is 16 residues. The germline V gene encodes CDR1 MNHEY and CDR2 SMNVEV (reference sequence). As DNA, the CDR3 is TGTGCCAGCAGTTTATCGGGGTTTAGCTCCTACAATGAGCAGTTCTTC. Encoded protein: CASSLSGFSSYNEQFF.

V is TRBV2 and J is TRBJ2-7, with D perhaps matching TRBD1 (6 bases). The germline V and J ends were trimmed by 5 bases and 3 bases, with 11 bases remaining between them. CDR3 size: 13 residues. The germline V gene has CDR1 SNHLY and CDR2 FYNNEI. This CDR3 is CASSTGQSYEQYF. CDR3 bases: TGTGCCAGCAGTACCGGACAGAGCTACGAGCAGTACTTC.

The chain joins TRBV12-3 or TRBV12-4 to TRBJ1-1; D call uncertain. CDR3 length equals 14 residues. Trimming stripped 3 bases from V and 4 bases from J, with 12 bases between. DNA of the CDR3: TGTGCCAGCAGTTTTAGTCGGGGAGGCACTGAAGCTTTCTTT. Amino acid sequence: CASSFSRGGTEAFF.

This clonotype was counted a few times. The V and J genes are TRBV10-3 and TRBJ1-6; TRBD1 matches at 10 bases. Germline-derived CDR1 and CDR2 are ENHRY and SYGVKD. The V gene end was trimmed by 6 bases and the J gene end by 10 bases; junction bases not matched to a gene: 15. This CDR3 comprises 17 residues. Written as DNA, the CDR3 is TGTGCCATCAGCCGAGACTTCCCCGGGACAGGGGAATCACCCCTCCACTTT. This gives the protein CAISRDFPGTGESPLHF.

The chain couples TRBV5-1 to TRBJ1-3; no clear D. There are 17 residues in the CDR3. The V end was cut by 2 bases, the J end by 0 bases, with 15 bases between. In germline, CDR1 is SGHRS, CDR2 YFSETQ. Written as DNA, the CDR3 is TGCGCCAGCAGCTTTACCCCCCAGCTGTCCTCTGGAAACACCATATATTTT. Translating gives CASSFTPQLSSGNTIYF.